Below are 19 T cell receptor beta chains sequenced from a single sample in a study of cytomegalovirus exposure and HLA in healthy donors (dated by TCRdb to about 2017). Receptor amplification or capture employed the immunoSEQ multiplex PCR assay. For the multiplex PCR, a mixture combining 60 forward primers for TCR Vbeta segments and 13 reverse primers for TCR Jbeta segments was used. In TCRdb, the immuneACCESS table is reduced to in-frame sequences with V and J assigned. These tables do not hold every clone; where another copy was compared, an unresolved V gene accounts for under half, and the others remain unexplained. The sample table lists roughly 140,000 clones, nearly 80% of them with a count of one. In total, the top ten clones hold 0.5% to 0.85% of the sample. Material for sequencing was PBMCs. These receptor sequences come from a male donor in good health and CMV-seronegative.

The V call is TRBV5-4, the J call TRBJ1-1, with D possibly matching TRBD1 (6 bases). Germline-derived CDR1 and CDR2 are SGHNT and YYREEE (reference sequence). The CDR3 is 17 residues long. Trimming left V 4 bases short and J 2 bases short, with 21 bases between. The DNA for the CDR3 is TGTGCCAGCAGCCCGGATGGGGGCAGGGTGGGTAACACTGAAGCTTTCTTT. This encodes CASSPDGGRVGNTEAFF.

The sample holds a few counts of this clone. The V gene is TRBV11-3, the J gene TRBJ1-1, with a tentative D call TRBD1 (6 bases). Trimming stripped 5 bases from V and 1 base from J, with 14 bases between. This CDR3 is built from 15 residues. Germline V gene data show CDR1 as SGHNT and CDR2 as YENEEA. The CDR3: CASSPADRGNTEAFF. The CDR3 nucleotides read TGTGCCAGCAGCCCTGCGGACAGAGGGAACACTGAAGCTTTCTTT.

Only a few counts were recorded for this clone. This sequence joins TRBV10-3 and TRBJ2-1; D might be TRBD1 (6 bases). The CDR3 length is 14 residues. Trimming cost V 2 bases and J 4 bases, with 9 bases left between them. Germline V lookup: CDR1 ENHRY, CDR2 SYGVKD. The CDR3 DNA follows: TGTGCCATCAGTGAGGGGGGCGAGTACAATGAGCAGTTCTTC. Its translation is CAISEGGEYNEQFF.

The chain uses TRBV6-5 and TRBJ1-1, with 8 bases lining up with TRBD1. Germline CDR1 and CDR2: MNHEY and SVGAGI. V trimming: 3 bases; J trimming: 11 bases; junction bases outside the gene matches: 14. The CDR3 contains 15 residues. In DNA form, the CDR3 reads TGTGCCAGCAGTTATTGGTCCCAGGGGGCGGGATCTGCTTTCTTT. Amino acid sequence: CASSYWSQGAGSAFF.

V usage is TRBV5-4 and J usage is TRBJ1-3; 12 bases align to TRBD1. Germline V CDR1 and CDR2: SGHNT, YYREEE (reference sequence). This CDR3 has 17 amino acids. V trimming: 4 bases; J trimming: 3 bases; junction bases outside the gene matches: 8. This CDR3 reads CASSPGTGGPHGNTIYF. The CDR3 nucleotides are TGTGCCAGCAGCCCCGGGACAGGGGGCCCACATGGAAACACCATATATTTT.

Only one count was recorded for this clone. The chain couples TRBV7-9 to TRBJ2-3; the match to TRBD1 covers 8 bases. The germline V gene has CDR1 SEHNR and CDR2 FQNEAQ (reference sequence). V was clipped by 5 bases and J by 4 bases; unmatched bases: 20. This CDR3 has 19 residues. In DNA form, the CDR3 reads TGTGCCAGCAGCCTCCCACGGTGGTGGCAGGGGGCCGGGTCAGATACGCAGTATTTT. This gives the protein CASSLPRWWQGAGSDTQYF.

This clone was seen just once. The rearrangement links TRBV5-1 to TRBJ1-2; TRBD1 might be the D (6 bases). This CDR3 contains 14 residues. Germline V CDR1 and CDR2: SGHRS, YFSETQ. The germline V and J ends were trimmed by 0 bases and 6 bases, with 12 bases remaining between them. The CDR3 loop is CASSLEQGKDGYTF. In nucleotides, the CDR3 is TGCGCCAGCAGCTTGGAACAGGGTAAAGATGGCTACACCTTC.

The genes are TRBV6-4 and TRBJ2-3; 11 positions match TRBD1. CDR1 is MRHNA, CDR2 SNTAGT, per germline. Germline trimming cut 2 bases from V and 2 bases from J; bases unmatched to any gene: 0. The CDR3 contains 15 residues. The CDR3 DNA follows: TGTGCCAGCAGTGACGGACAGGGGGCCACAGATACGCAGTATTTT. This encodes CASSDGQGATDTQYF.

The chain combines TRBV9 with TRBJ2-4; 9 bases line up with TRBD1. Germline CDR1 reads SGDLS; CDR2 reads YYNGEE. The CDR3 is 18 residues long. J gave up 0 bases and V 4 bases, and 11 bases lay outside the gene matches. The CDR3 region has the DNA TGTGCCAGCAGCCCCACCTCGACAGGGGGGGTAGCCAAAAACATTCAGTACTTC. Translation gives CASSPTSTGGVAKNIQYF.

This sequence joins TRBV6-5 and TRBJ1-2, with 8 bases identical to TRBD1. The CDR3 is made up of 13 amino acids. Germline lookup yields CDR1 MNHEY and CDR2 SVGAGI. V gave up 0 bases and J gave up 7 bases; unmatched junction bases: 1. CDR3 sequence reads: CASSYSGQGGYTF. The CDR3 region has the DNA TGTGCCAGCAGTTACTCCGGACAGGGTGGCTACACCTTC.

The chain has TRBV7-2 and TRBJ2-3; TRBD2 matches 7 bases. Germline V gene lookup returns CDR1 SGHTA and CDR2 FQGNSA. This CDR3 is built from 14 residues. The J segment lost 4 bases and the V segment lost 6 bases, leaving 7 bases of the junction unmatched. CDR3 sequence reads: CASRFGTTSDTQYF. CDR3 coding DNA: TGTGCCAGCAGGTTCGGGACTACATCAGATACGCAGTATTTT.

This chain connects TRBV19 to TRBJ1-2, with 11 bases lining up with TRBD1. CDR1 is LNHDA, CDR2 SQIVND, per germline (reference sequence). The ends lost 5 bases at V and 0 bases at J; junction bases unmatched: 8. The CDR3 spans 17 residues. The CDR3 loop reads CASSYQDRGPSNYGYTF. The CDR3 DNA is TGTGCCAGTAGTTACCAGGACAGGGGGCCCTCTAACTATGGCTACACCTTC.

V usage is TRBV11-2 and J usage is TRBJ2-5, with D tentatively TRBD2 (5 bases). Looked up from germline, CDR1 is SGHAT and CDR2 is FQNNGV. There are 14 residues in the CDR3. Trimming cost V 6 bases and J 11 bases, with 22 bases left between them. CDR3 DNA: TGTGCCAGCAGACCTATCAGAGGGCGGAACCAGCAGTACTTC. It yields the protein CASRPIRGRNQQYF.

This chain links TRBV6-6 with TRBJ1-5; 9 bases align to TRBD1. Germline V gene sequence: CDR1 MNHNY, CDR2 SVGAGI (reference sequence). CDR3 length: 13 amino acids. V dropped 10 bases and J dropped 4; count of bases not matched to a gene: 5. Here the CDR3 reads CATGQGRNQPQHF. DNA of the CDR3: TGTGCCACGGGACAGGGTAGAAATCAGCCCCAGCATTTT.

This sequence joins TRBV10-3 and TRBJ2-3; perhaps TRBD2 as D (5 bases). From germline, CDR1 is ENHRY and CDR2 SYGVKD. There are 14 residues in the CDR3. The V and J ends lost 3 bases and 7 bases respectively, with 14 bases between them. This chain's CDR3 is CAISESGIGNTQYF. The CDR3 nucleotides are TGTGCCATCAGTGAATCCGGGATAGGGAATACGCAGTATTTT.

This clone was detected once. This chain joins TRBV6-4 and TRBJ2-2; D not resolved. Germline CDR1 reads MRHNA; CDR2 reads SNTAGT. Trimming shortened V by 2 bases and J by 0 bases, and 13 bases separated the two germline ends. The CDR3 covers 17 residues. The CDR3 DNA sequence: TGTGCCAGCAGTGACCCAGAGGAGCGCGCGAACACCGGGGAGCTGTTTTTT. The encoded protein is CASSDPEERANTGELFF.

The chain employs TRBV6-5 and TRBJ2-5; D call uncertain. This CDR3 has 13 amino acids. V lost 0 bases, J lost 5 bases, and 7 bases lay in between. Germline CDR1 is MNHEY and CDR2 is SVGAGI. This chain's CDR3 is CASSYSAEETQYF. In DNA, the CDR3 is TGTGCCAGCAGTTACTCGGCGGAGGAGACCCAGTACTTC.

This chain links TRBV11-2 with TRBJ1-1; no firm D call. V was cut by 1 base and J by 1 base, with 7 bases left in between. CDR3 length equals 14 residues. Germline V gene sequence: CDR1 SGHAT, CDR2 FQNNGV. CDR3 region: CASSLVGTNTEAFF. The DNA of the CDR3 is TGTGCCAGCAGCTTAGTGGGCACGAACACTGAAGCTTTCTTT.

This chain links TRBV9 with TRBJ2-1, with 9 positions matching TRBD2. The V gene end was trimmed by 0 bases and the J gene end by 2 bases; junction bases not matched to a gene: 6. Looked up from germline, CDR1 is SGDLS and CDR2 is YYNGEE. The CDR3 length is 17 residues. CDR3 protein: CASSVDGSGGAYNEQFF. The CDR3 nucleotides read TGTGCCAGCAGCGTAGATGGTAGCGGGGGTGCCTACAATGAGCAGTTCTTC. Based on the CDR3 plus reference TRBV9 and TRBJ2-1, the full variable domain is DSGVTQTPKHLITATGQRVTLRCSPRSGDLSVYWYQQSLDQGLQFLIQYYNGEERAKGNILERFSAQQFPDLHSELNLSSLELGDSALYFCASSVDGSGGAYNEQFFGPGTRLTVL.